The T cell receptor (beta chain) under discussion was sequenced for a study of blood T cells in healthy people across ages. Trimming pared 0 bases from V and 3 bases from J, leaving 18 bases between. Germline V gene data show CDR1 as SGHDN and CDR2 as FVKESK. This CDR3 is 17 amino acids long. Alongside a J-beta primer mix, a sample-barcoded 5' primer served in a second PCR lasting roughly 6 to 11 cycles. TCRdb passed the 5' RACE reads through MiXCR, listing each CDR3 protein once. The table has some 1.6 million distinct CDR3 sequences, roughly a third seen once; the top ten hold over 9%. This clonotype was detected only a few times.

The V call is TRBV14, the J call TRBJ2-7; a weak D match, TRBD2 (6 bases). The sequencing sample was made of blood. This TCR came from a woman under 40 in good health. The CDR3 reads CASSQDPWAEGIYEQYF. CDR3 sequence (DNA): TGTGCCAGCAGCCAAGACCCGTGGGCGGAGGGGATCTACGAGCAGTACTTC.